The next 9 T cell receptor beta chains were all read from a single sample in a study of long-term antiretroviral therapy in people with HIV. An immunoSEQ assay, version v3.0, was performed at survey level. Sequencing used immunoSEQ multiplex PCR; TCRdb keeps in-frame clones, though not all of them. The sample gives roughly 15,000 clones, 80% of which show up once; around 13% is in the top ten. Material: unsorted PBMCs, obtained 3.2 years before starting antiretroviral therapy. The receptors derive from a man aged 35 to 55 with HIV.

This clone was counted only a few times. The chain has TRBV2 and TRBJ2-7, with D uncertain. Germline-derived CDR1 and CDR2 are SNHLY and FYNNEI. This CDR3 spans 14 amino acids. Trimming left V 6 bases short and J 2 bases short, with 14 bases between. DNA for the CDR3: TGTGCCAGCAGGTCCGGCGGTAGCCCCTACGAGCAGTACTTC. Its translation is CASRSGGSPYEQYF.

CDR3 DNA sequence: TGTGCCTGGAGCACGGACGGATACAATGAGCAGTTCTTC. This translates into CAWSTDGYNEQFF. This sequence joins TRBV30 and TRBJ2-1; D is uncertain. CDR1 is GTSNPN, CDR2 SVGIG, per germline (reference sequence). Trimming left V 3 bases short and J 4 bases short, with 10 bases between. This CDR3 region has 13 residues.

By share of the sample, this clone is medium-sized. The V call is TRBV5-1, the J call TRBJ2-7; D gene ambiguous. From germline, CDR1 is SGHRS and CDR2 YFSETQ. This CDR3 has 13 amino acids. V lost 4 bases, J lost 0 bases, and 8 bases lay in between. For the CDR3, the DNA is TGCGCCAGCAGCGCCGCGGCCTCCTACGAGCAGTACTTC. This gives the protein CASSAAASYEQYF.

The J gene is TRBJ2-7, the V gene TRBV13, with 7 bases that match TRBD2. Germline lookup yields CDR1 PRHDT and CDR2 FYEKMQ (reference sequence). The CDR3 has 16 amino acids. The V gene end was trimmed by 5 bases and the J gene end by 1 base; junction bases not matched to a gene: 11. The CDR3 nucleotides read TGTGCCAGCAGCATGGCCGGATCCGGGAGGTCCTACGAGCAGTACTTC. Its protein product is CASSMAGSGRSYEQYF.

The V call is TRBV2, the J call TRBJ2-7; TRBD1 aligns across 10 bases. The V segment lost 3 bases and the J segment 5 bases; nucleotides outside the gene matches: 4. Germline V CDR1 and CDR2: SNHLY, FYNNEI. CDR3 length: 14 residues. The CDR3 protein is CASSDRQGADEQYF. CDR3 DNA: TGTGCCAGCAGTGATCGACAGGGGGCTGACGAGCAGTACTTC.

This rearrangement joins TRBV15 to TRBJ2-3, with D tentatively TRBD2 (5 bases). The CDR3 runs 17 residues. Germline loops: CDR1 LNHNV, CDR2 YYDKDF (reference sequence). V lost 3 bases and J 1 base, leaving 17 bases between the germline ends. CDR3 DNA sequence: TGTGCCACCAGCAGGAGCTTTTCCGGGGTGGGCACAGATACGCAGTATTTT. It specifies CATSRSFSGVGTDTQYF.

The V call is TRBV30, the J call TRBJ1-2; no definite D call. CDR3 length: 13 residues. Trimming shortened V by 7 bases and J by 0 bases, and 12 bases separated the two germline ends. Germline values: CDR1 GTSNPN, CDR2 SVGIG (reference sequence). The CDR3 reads CAFLKTANYGYTF. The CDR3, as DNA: TGTGCCTTTCTCAAGACCGCTAACTATGGCTACACCTTC. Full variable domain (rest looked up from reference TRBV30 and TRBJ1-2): SQTIHQWPATLVQPVGSPLSLECTVEGTSNPNLYWYRQAAGRGLQLLFYSVGIGQISSEVPQNLSASRPQDRQFILSSKKLLLSDSGFYLCAFLKTANYGYTFGSGTRLTVV.

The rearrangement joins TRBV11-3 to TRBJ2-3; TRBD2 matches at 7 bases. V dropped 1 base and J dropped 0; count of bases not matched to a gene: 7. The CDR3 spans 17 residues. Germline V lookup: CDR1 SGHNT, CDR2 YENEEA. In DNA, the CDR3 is TGTGCCAGCAGCTTAGCGGGGGGTTCCCCTAGCACAGATACGCAGTATTTT. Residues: CASSLAGGSPSTDTQYF.

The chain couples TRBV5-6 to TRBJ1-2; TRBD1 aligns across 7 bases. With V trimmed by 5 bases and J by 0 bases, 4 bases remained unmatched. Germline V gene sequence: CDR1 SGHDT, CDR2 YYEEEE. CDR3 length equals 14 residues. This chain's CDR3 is CASRMTGTNYGYTF. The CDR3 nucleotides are TGTGCCAGCAGGATGACAGGGACTAACTATGGCTACACCTTC.